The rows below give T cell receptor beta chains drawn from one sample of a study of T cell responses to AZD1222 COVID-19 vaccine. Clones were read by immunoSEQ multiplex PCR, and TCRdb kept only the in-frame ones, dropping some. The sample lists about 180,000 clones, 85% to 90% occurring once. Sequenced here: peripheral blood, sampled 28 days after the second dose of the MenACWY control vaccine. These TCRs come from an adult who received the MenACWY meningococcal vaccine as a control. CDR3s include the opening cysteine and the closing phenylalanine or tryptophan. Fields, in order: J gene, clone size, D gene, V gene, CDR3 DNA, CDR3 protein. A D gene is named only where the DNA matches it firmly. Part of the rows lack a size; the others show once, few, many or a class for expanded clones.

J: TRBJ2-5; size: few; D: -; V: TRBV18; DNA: TGTGCCAGCTCGTCGTACCAAGAGACCCAGTACTTC; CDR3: CASSSYQETQYF
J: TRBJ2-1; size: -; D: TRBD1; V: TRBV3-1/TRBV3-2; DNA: TGTGCCAGCAGCCAGACAGGGGGCTCCTACAATGAGCAGTTCTTC; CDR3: CASSQTGGSYNEQFF
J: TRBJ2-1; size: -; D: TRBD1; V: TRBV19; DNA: TGTGCCAGTAGTATGACAGGGTACTACAATGAGCAGTTCTTC; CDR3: CASSMTGYYNEQFF
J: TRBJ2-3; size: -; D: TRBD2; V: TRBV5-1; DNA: TGCGCCAGCTACCGCGGGGCGGGGGTCACAGATACGCAGTATTTT; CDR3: CASYRGAGVTDTQYF
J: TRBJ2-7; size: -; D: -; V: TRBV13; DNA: TGTGCCAGCAGCCCCCGGGCATCCTCCTACGAGCAGTACTTC; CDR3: CASSPRASSYEQYF
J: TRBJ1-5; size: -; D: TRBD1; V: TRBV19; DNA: TGTGCCAGTAGCCCGGACAGGAATCAGCCCCAGCATTTT; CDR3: CASSPDRNQPQHF
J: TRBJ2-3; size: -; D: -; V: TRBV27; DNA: TGTGCCAGCAGTTTATTCACAGGGAGGACAGATACGCAGTATTTT; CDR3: CASSLFTGRTDTQYF
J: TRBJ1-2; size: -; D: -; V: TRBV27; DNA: TGTGCCAGCAGTTCGGGGATCTATGGCTACACCTTC; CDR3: CASSSGIYGYTF
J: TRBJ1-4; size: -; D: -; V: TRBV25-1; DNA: TGTGCCAGCCGACAACCGTCCCCTGAAAAACTGTTTTTT; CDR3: CASRQPSPEKLFF
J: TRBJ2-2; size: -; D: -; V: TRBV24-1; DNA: TGTGCCACCAGCCTTAGGACCGGGGAGCTGTTTTTT; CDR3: CATSLRTGELFF
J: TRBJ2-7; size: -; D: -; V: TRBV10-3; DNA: TGTGCCATCAGTGAGTCGATTATTGACGAGCAGTACTTC; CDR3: CAISESIIDEQYF
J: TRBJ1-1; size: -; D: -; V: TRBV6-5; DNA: TGTGCCAGCTTCCGGAGTGAGGGTGGTGACACTGAAGCTTTCTTT; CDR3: CASFRSEGGDTEAFF
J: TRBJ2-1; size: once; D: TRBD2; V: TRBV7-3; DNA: TGTGCCAGCAGCTTAGGACGCGGGAGGGGATCCTACAATGAGCAGTTCTTC; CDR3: CASSLGRGRGSYNEQFF
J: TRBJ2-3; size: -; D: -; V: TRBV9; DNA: TGTGCCAGCAGCCAGACAGATACGCAGTATTTT; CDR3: CASSQTDTQYF
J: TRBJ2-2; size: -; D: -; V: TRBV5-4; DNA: TGTGCCACGGGGGCGGGGAACACCGGGGAGCTGTTTTTT; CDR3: CATGAGNTGELFF
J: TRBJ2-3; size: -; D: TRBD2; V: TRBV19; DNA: TGTGCCAGTAGTCCCCCTAGCGGGATTATGACAGATACGCAGTATTTT; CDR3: CASSPPSGIMTDTQYF
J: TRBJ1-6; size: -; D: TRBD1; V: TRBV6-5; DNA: TGTGCCAGCAGTAGCACGGGACAGTCTAATTCACCCCTCCACTTT; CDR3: CASSSTGQSNSPLHF
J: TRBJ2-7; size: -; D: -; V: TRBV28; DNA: TGTGCCAGCAGTTTTTTTAGCAGGCGCTTCAACGAGCAGTACTTC; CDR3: CASSFFSRRFNEQYF
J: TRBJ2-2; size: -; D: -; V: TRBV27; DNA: TGTGCCAGCTGCCGGGCTGGGGGTGCCGGGGAGCTGTTTTTT; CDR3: CASCRAGGAGELFF
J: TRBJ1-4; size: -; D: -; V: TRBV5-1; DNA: TGCGCCAGCAGCTCGGACAGAAATGAAAAACTGTTTTTT; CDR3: CASSSDRNEKLFF
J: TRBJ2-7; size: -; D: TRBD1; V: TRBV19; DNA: TGTGCCAGTAGTGGACTAGAGGGGGACAGGGGAACCGGCGAGCAGTACTTC; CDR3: CASSGLEGDRGTGEQYF
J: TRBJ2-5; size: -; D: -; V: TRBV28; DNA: TGTGCCAGCAGTTTCACAGGCCCCCTCATGGGGACCCAGTACTTC; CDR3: CASSFTGPLMGTQYF
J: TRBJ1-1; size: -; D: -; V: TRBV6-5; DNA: TGTGCCAGCAGTTACACACAGGGTAACACTGAAGCTTTCTTT; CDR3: CASSYTQGNTEAFF
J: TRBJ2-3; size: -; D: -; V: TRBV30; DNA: TGTGCCTGGAGTGTGCTTCCCACAGATACGCAGTATTTT; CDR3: CAWSVLPTDTQYF
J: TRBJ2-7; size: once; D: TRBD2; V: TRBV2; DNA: TGTGCCAGCAGTTTACTAGCGGGAGTTACCTACGAGCAGTACTTC; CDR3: CASSLLAGVTYEQYF
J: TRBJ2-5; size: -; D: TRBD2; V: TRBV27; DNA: TGTGCCAGCAGTTTCTCGAGCGGGGGGGAAGGGGGCCAGTACTTC; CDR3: CASSFSSGGEGGQYF
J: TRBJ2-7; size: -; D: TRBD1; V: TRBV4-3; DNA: TGCGCCAGCAGCCGGGCGGCGGGACAGGGGAGGGTTTACGAGCAGTACTTC; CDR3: CASSRAAGQGRVYEQYF
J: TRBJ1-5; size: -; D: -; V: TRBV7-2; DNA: TGTGCCAGCAGCTTAGGTAATCAGCCCCAGCATTTT; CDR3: CASSLGNQPQHF
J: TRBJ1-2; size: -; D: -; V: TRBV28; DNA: TGTGCCAGCAGTTTAAGGGGACGCGGCTACACCTTC; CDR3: CASSLRGRGYTF
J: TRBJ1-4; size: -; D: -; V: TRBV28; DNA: TGTGCCAGCAGTTTGAAGAGTCCAACTAATGAAAAACTGTTTTTT; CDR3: CASSLKSPTNEKLFF
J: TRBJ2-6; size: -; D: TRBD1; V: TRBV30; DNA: TGTGCCTGGAGTGCACAGGGGGCAGGGGCCAACGTCCTGACTTTC; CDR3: CAWSAQGAGANVLTF
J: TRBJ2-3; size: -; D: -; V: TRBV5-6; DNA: TGTGCCAGCAGCCCCAGCACAGATACGCAGTATTTT; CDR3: CASSPSTDTQYF
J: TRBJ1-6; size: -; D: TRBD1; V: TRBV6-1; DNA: TGTGCCAGCAGTGAAAGGACAGGGAGGATTAATTCACCCCTCCACTTT; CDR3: CASSERTGRINSPLHF
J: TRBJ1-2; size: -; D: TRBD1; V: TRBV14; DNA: TGTGCCAGCAGCCAAGCCGCAGGGGGCGATGGCTACACCTTC; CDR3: CASSQAAGGDGYTF
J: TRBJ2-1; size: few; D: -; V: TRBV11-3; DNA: TGTGCCAGCAGCTTAGAAAAAGGGGTGGTAGCGGTCAATTACAATGAGCAGTTCTTC; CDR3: CASSLEKGVVAVNYNEQFF
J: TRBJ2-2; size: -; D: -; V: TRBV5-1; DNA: TGCGCCAGCAGCTTGGGGCCGGGGGAAAGGGTAGCCGGGGAGCTGTTTTTT; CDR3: CASSLGPGERVAGELFF
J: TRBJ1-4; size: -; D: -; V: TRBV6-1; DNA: TGTGCCAGCAGTGTTTGGGGCTCAGCAACTAATGAAAAACTGTTTTTT; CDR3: CASSVWGSATNEKLFF
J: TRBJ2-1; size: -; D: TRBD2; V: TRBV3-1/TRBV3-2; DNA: TGTGCCAGCAGACGACTAGCGTCAGATGAGCAGTTCTTC; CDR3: CASRRLASDEQFF
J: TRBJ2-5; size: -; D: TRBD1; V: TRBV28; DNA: TGTGCCAGCAGTTTAACGCAGGGGGCCCAAGAGACCCAGTACTTC; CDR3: CASSLTQGAQETQYF
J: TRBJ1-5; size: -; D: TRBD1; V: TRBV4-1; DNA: TGCGCCAGCAGCCAACCGAGGGCAGGGGGCGGTCAGCCCCAGCATTTT; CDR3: CASSQPRAGGGQPQHF
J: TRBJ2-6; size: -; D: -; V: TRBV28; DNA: TGTGCCAGTACCAAACGTTTGACTGGGGCCAACGTCCTGACTTTC; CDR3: CASTKRLTGANVLTF
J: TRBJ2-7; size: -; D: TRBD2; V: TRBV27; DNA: TGTGCCAGCAGTGTAGCGGGATTCACCTACGAGCAGTACTTC; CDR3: CASSVAGFTYEQYF
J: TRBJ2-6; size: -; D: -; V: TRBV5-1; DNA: TGCGCCAGCAGCGAGTTCGGCTTAACTGGGGCCAACGTCCTGACTTTC; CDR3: CASSEFGLTGANVLTF
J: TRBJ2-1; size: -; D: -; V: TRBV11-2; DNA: TGTGCCAGCAGCTACACTACAGGCAACGATGAGCAGTTCTTC; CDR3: CASSYTTGNDEQFF
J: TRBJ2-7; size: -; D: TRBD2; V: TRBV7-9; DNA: TGTGCCAGCAGCTCCTGGCCCAGCGGGACTTACGAGCAGTACTTC; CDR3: CASSSWPSGTYEQYF
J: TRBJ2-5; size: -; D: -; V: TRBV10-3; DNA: TGTGCCATCAGTGAAGGACTTGAGTACCAAGAGACCCAGTACTTC; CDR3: CAISEGLEYQETQYF
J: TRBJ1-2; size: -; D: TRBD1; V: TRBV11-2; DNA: TGTGCCAGCAGCCCCAATAGGGACAGGGCCTATGGCTACACCTTC; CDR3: CASSPNRDRAYGYTF